This entry features one T cell receptor beta chain sequence. Memory CD4+ cells were the fraction left after CD45RA+ naive selection. This record belongs to a study of shared clonotypes between healthy human individuals. Germline V gene lookup returns CDR1 SGHRS and CDR2 YFSETQ. The CDR3 has 16 residues. Trimming cost V 4 bases and J 0 bases; bases outside gene matches: 8. Some clones are missing from TCRdb's copy, which holds only in-frame ones; the method was immunoSEQ multiplex PCR. The table includes 2 million to 2.5 million clones, 80% to 95% detected once. The sequenced sample was naive CD4+ T cells from PBMCs. Subset of the sample: CD45RA+ positively selected. The chain is built from TRBV5-1 and TRBJ2-3, with 7 bases lining up with TRBD2. This TCR derives from a man aged 18 to 29 in good health. Some clones in this sample may be carry-over from other donors' samples. This CDR3 is CASSPPSGTSTDTQYF. The DNA of the CDR3 is TGCGCCAGCAGCCCGCCTAGCGGAACTAGCACAGATACGCAGTATTTT. Drawing the rest from reference TRBV5-1 and TRBJ2-3, the complete variable domain is KAGVTQTPRYLIKTRGQQVTLSCSPISGHRSVSWYQQTPGQGLQFLFEYFSETQRNKGNFPGRFSGRQFSNSRSEMNVSTLELGDSALYLCASSPPSGTSTDTQYFGPGTRLTVL.